This TCR beta chain was recovered during a study of blood T cell repertoires in COVID-19. Study context: Acute and convalescent COVID-19 samples came from the United States, Italy and Spain. Nucleic acid was either cDNA or gDNA, and it came from T cells, B-cell-depleted T cells, or PBMCs.

Generated by immunoSEQ multiplex PCR, the TCRdb table keeps only in-frame clones and is missing some. The sample has 170,000 or so clones; approximately 90% are singletons. Germline CDR1 is ENHRY and CDR2 is SYGVKD. V lost 8 bases and J lost 8, with 18 bases in between. CDR3 length: 13 amino acids. The sample was peripheral blood. This sequence was found in a man aged 45-65 years with acute or convalescent COVID-19. V is TRBV10-3 and J is TRBJ1-2; D uncertain. CDR3 sequence reads: CAIRPRNETGYTF. CDR3 sequence (DNA): TGTGCCATCCGCCCGAGGAACGAGACGGGCTACACCTTC.